This T cell receptor beta chain was captured in a study of response to subunit inactivated influenza vaccine. The CDR3 length is 12 residues. Germline CDR1 DFQATT, CDR2 SNEGSKA (reference sequence). Trimming pared 7 bases from V and 3 bases from J, leaving 13 bases between. TCRdb recomputed calls from the RT-PCR reads with MiXCR, one row per CDR3 protein. The table records more than 400,000 distinct CDR3 sequences, 7.2% of them present only once. Specimen: PBMCs from blood, collected less than 30 months after vaccination. The rearrangement joins TRBV20-1 to TRBJ2-7; possibly TRBD1 for D (6 bases). The receptor's source is a man between 50 and 75 years old who received an inactivated influenza vaccine. The CDR3 loop reads CSVRTVVYEQYF. CDR3 nucleotide sequence: TGCAGTGTACGGACAGTAGTCTACGAGCAGTACTTC.